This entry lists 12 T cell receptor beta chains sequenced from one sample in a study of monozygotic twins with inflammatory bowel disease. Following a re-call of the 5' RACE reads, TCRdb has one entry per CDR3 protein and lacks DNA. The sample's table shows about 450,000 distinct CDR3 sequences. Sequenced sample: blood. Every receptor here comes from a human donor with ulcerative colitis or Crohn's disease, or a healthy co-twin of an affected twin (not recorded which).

CDR3: CASSRDRADPQPQHF. The gene calls are TRBV12-3 or TRBV12-4 and TRBJ1-5; TCRdb names TRBD1, which stays unverified in the absence of DNA. The CDR3 is made up of 15 amino acids.

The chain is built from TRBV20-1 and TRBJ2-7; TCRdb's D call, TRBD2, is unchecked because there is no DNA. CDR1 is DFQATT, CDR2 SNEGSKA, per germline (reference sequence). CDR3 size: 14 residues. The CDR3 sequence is CSARYGGDPYEQYF.

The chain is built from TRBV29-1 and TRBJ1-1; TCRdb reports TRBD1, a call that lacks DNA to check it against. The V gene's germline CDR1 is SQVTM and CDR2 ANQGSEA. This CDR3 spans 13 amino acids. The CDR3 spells CSIGQGEYTEAFF.

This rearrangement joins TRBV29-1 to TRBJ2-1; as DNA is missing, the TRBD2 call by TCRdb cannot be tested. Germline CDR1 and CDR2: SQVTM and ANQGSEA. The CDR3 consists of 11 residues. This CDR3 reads CSVATSWEQFF.

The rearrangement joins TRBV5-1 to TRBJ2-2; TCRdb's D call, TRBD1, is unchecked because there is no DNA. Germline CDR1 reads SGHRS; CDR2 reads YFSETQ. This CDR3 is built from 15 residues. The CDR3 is CASSLGTGVRGELFF.

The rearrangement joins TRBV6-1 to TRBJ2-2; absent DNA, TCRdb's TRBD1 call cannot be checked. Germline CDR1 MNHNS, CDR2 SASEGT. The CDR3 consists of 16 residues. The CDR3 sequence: CASSPPGQANTGELFF.

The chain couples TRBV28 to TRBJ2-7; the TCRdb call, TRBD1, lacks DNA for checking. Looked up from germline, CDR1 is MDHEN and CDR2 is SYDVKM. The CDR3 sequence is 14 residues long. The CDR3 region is CASSHTWTGYEQYF. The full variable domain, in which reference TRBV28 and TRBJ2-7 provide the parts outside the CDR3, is DVKVTQSSRYLVKRTGEKVFLECVQDMDHENMFWYRQDPGLGLRLIYFSYDVKMKEKGDIPEGYSVSREKKERFSLILESASTNQTSMYLCASSHTWTGYEQYFGPGTRLTVT.

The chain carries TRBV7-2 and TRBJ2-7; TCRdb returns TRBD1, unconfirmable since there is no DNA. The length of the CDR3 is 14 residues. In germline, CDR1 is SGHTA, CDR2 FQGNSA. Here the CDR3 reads CASSSTDRGYEQYF.

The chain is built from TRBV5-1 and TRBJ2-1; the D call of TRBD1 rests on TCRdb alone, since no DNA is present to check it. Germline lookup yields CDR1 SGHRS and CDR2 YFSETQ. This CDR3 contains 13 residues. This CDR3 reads CASSLARGGEQFF.

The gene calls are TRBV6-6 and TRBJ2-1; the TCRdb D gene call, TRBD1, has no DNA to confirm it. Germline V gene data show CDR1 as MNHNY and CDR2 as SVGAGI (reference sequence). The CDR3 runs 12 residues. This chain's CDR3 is CASRAGSNEQFF.

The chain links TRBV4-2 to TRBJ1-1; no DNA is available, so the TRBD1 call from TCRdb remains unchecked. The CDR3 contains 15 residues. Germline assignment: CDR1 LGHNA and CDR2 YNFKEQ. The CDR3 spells CASSQVGGGNTEAFF.

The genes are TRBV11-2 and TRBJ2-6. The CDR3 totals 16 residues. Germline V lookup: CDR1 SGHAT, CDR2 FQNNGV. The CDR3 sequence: CASSPNSRPGANVLTF.